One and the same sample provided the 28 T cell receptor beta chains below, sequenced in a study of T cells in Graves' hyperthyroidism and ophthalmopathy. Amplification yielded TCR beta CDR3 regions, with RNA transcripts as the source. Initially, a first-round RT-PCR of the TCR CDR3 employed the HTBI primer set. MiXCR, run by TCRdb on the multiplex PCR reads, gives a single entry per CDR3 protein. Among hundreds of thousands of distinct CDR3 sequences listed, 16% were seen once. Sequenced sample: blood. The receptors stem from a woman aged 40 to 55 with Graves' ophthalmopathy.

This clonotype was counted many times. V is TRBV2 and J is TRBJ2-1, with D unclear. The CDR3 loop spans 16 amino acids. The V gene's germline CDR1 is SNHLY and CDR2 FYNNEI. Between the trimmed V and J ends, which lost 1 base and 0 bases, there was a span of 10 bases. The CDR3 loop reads CASSEGIESSYNEQFF. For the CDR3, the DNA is TGTGCCAGCAGTGAAGGGATCGAAAGCTCCTACAATGAGCAGTTCTTC.

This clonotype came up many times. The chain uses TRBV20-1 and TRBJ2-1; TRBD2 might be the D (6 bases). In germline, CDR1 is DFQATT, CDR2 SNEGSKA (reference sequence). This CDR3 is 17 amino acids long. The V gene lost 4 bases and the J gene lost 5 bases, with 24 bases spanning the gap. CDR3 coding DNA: TGCAGTGCTACTTCGCAGCGGGCACCCCATTTTAACAATGAGCAGTTCTTC. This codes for CSATSQRAPHFNNEQFF.

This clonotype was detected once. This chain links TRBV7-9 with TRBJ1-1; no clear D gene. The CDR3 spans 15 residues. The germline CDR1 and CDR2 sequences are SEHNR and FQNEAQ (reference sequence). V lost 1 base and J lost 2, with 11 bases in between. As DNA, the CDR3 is TGTGCCAGCAGCTTAGGCCTACATACAAACACTGAAGCTTTCTTT. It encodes CASSLGLHTNTEAFF. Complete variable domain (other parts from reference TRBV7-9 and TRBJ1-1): DTGVSQNPRHKITKRGQNVTFRCDPISEHNRLYWYRQTLGQGPEFLTYFQNEAQLEKSRLLSDRFSAERPKGSFSTLEIQRTEQGDSAMYLCASSLGLHTNTEAFFGQGTRLTVV.

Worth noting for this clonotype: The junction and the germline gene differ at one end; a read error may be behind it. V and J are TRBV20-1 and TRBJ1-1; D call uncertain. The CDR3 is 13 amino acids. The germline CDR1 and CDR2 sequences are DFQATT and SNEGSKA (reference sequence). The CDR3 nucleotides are TGCAGTGCTAGCGGCGGGATGAACACTGAAGCTCTCTTT. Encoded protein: CSASGGMNTEALF.

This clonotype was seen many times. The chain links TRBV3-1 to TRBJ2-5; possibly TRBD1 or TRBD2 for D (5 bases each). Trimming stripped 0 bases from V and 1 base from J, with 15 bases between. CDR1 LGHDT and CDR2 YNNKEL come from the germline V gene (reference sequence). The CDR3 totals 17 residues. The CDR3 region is CASSQEGVARAQETQYF. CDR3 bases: TGTGCCAGCAGCCAAGAGGGGGTCGCGAGGGCCCAAGAGACCCAGTACTTC.

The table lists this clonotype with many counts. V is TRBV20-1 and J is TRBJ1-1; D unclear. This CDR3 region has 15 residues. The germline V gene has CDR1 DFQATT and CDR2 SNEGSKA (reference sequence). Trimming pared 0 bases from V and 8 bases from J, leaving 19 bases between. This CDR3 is CSARDLYRGSSEAFF. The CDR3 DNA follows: TGCAGTGCTAGAGATCTATACCGGGGATCGTCGGAAGCTTTCTTT.

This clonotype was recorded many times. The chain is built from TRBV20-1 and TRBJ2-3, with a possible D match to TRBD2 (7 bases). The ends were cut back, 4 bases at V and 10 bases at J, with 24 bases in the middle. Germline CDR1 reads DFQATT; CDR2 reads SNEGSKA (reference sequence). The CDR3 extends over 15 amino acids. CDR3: CSAKQAGTQFLPQYF. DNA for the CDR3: TGCAGTGCTAAACAAGCGGGGACACAGTTTCTACCGCAGTATTTT.

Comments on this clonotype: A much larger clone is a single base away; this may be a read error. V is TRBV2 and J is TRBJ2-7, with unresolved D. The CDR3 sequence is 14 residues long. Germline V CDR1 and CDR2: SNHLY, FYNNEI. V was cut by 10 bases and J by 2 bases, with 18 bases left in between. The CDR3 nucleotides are TGTGCCAACAGCCAAATTTCTCCCACCTACGAGCAGTACTTC. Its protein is CANSQISPTYEQYF. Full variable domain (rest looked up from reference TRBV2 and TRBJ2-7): EPEVTQTPSHQVTQMGQEVILRCVPISNHLYFYWYRQILGQKVEFLVSFYNNEISEKSEIFDDQFSVERPDGSNFTLKIRSTKLEDSAMYFCANSQISPTYEQYFGPGTRLTVT.

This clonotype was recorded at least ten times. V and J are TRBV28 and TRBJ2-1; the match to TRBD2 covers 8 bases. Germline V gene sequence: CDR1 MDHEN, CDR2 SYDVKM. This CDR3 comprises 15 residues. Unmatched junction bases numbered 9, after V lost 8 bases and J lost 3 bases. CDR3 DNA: TGTGCCAGCTTAGGGCGGGGGGCAAACTACAATGAGCAGTTCTTC. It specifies CASLGRGANYNEQFF.

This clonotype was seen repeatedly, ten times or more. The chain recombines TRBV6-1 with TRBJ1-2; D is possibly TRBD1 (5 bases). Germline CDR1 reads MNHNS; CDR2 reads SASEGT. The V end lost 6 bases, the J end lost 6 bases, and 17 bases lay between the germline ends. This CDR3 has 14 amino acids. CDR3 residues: CASRSPGQFHGYTF. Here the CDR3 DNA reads TGTGCCAGCAGATCACCCGGACAATTCCATGGCTACACCTTC.

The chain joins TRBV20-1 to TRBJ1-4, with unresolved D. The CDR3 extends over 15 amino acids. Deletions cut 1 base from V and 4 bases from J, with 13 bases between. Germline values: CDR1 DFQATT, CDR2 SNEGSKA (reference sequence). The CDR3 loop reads CSARATSIDNEKLFF. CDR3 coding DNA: TGCAGTGCTAGAGCCACCTCTATCGATAATGAAAAACTGTTTTTT.

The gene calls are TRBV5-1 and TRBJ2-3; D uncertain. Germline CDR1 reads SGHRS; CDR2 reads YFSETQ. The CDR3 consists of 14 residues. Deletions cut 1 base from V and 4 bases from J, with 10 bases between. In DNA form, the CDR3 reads TGCGCCAGCAGCTTGTCTCGGGTCCCAGATACGCAGTATTTT. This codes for CASSLSRVPDTQYF.

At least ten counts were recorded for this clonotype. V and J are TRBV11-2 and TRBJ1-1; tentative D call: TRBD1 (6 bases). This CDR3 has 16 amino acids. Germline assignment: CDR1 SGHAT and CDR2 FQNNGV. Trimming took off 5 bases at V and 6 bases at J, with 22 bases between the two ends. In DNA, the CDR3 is TGTGCCAGCAGCCTTAGGGGGGCCGCGGTATGGGCTGAAGCTTTCTTT. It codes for CASSLRGAAVWAEAFF.

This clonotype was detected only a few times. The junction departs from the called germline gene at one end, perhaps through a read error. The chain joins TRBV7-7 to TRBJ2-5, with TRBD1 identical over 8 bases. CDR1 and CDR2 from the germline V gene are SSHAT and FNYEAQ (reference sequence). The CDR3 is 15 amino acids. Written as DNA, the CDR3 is TGTGCTAGCAGCCATATCAGGGGGCGTCGAGAGACCCAGTACTTC. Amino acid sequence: CASSHIRGRRETQYF.

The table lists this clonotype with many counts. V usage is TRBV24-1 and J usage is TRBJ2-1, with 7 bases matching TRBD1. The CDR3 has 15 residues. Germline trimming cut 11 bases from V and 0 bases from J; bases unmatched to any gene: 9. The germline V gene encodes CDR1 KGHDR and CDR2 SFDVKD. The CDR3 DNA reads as TGTGCCATCCGGCCCCGGGACAGCTCCTACAATGAGCAGTTCTTC. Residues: CAIRPRDSSYNEQFF.

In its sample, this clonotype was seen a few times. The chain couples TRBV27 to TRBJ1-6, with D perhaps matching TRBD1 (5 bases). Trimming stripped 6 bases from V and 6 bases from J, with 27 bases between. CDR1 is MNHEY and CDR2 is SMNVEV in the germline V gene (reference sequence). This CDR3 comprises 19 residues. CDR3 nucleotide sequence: TGTGCCAGCAGACCAACCGGGACGGGATTTGGGGGGGGTAATTCACCCCTCCACTTT. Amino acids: CASRPTGTGFGGGNSPLHF.

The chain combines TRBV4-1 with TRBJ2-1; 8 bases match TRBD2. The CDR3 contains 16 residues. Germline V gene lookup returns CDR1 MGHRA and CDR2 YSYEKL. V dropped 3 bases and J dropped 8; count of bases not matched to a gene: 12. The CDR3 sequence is CASSQGAGGLVDEQFF. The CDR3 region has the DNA TGCGCCAGCAGCCAGGGTGCGGGGGGCCTGGTTGATGAGCAGTTCTTC.

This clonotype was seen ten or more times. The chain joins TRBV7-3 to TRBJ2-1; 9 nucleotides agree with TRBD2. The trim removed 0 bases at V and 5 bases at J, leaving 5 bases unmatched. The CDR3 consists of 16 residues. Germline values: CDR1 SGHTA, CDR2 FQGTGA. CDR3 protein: CASSLTVLAGHNEQFF. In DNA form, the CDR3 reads TGTGCCAGCAGCTTAACGGTCCTAGCGGGGCACAATGAGCAGTTCTTC.

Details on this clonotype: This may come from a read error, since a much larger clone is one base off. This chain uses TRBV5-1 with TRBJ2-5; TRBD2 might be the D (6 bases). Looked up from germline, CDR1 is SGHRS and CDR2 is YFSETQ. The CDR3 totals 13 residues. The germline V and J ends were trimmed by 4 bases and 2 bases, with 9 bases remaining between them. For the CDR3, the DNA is TGCGCCAGCAGCGGCGGGAATCAAGAGACCCAGTACTTC. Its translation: CASSGGNQETQYF.

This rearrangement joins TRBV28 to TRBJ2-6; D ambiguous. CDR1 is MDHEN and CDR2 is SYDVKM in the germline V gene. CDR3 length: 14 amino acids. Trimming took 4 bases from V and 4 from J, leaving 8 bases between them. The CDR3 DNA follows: TGTGCCAGCAGTTCGCCACAGGGGGCCAACGTCCTGACTTTC. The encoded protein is CASSSPQGANVLTF. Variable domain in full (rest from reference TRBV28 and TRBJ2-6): DVKVTQSSRYLVKRTGEKVFLECVQDMDHENMFWYRQDPGLGLRLIYFSYDVKMKEKGDIPEGYSVSREKKERFSLILESASTNQTSMYLCASSSPQGANVLTFGAGSRLTVL.

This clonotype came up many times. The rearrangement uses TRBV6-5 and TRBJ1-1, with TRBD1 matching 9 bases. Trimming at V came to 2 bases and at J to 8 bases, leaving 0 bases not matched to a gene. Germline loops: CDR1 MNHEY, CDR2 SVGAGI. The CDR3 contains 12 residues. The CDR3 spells CASSYGTGEAFF. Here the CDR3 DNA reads TGTGCCAGCAGTTACGGGACAGGGGAAGCTTTCTTT.

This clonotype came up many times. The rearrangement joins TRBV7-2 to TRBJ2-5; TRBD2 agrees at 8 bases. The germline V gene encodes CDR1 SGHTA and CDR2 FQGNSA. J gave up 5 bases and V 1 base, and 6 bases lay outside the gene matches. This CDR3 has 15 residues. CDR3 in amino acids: CASSLGVSGTETQYF. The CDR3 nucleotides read TGTGCCAGCAGCTTAGGGGTTAGCGGGACTGAGACCCAGTACTTC.

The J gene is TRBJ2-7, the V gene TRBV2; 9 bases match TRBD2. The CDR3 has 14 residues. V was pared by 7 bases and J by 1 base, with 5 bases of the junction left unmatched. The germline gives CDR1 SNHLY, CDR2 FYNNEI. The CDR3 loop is CASISGSWSYEQYF. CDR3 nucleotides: TGTGCCAGCATTAGCGGGAGTTGGTCCTACGAGCAGTACTTC.

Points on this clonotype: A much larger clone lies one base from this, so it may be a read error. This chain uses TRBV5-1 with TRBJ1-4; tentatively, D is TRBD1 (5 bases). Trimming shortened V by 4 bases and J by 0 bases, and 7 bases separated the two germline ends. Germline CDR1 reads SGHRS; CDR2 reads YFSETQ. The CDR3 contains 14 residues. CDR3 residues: CASSMTATNEKLFF. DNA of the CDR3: TGCGCCAGCAGCATGACAGCAACTAATGAAAAACTGTTTTTT.

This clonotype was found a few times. CDR3 region: CAGGRGPRDTQYF. The DNA for the CDR3 is TGTGCCGGTGGCAGGGGGCCGAGGGATACGCAGTATTTT. The V and J genes are TRBV2 and TRBJ2-3; TRBD1 agrees at 8 bases. There are 13 residues in the CDR3. The V gene's germline CDR1 is SNHLY and CDR2 FYNNEI. V trimming: 11 bases; J trimming: 6 bases; junction bases outside the gene matches: 10.

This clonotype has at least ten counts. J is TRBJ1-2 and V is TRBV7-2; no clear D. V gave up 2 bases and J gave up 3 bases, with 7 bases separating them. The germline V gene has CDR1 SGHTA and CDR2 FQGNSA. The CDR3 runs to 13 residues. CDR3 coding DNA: TGTGCCAGCAGCTTAAATGTCGACTATGGCTACACCTTC. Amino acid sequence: CASSLNVDYGYTF.

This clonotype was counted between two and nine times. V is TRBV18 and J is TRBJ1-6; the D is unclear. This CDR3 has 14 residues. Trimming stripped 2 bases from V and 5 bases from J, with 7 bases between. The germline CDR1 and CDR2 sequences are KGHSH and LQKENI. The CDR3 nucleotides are TGTGCCAGCTCACCAGGGGTGAATAATTCACCCCTCCACTTT. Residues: CASSPGVNNSPLHF.

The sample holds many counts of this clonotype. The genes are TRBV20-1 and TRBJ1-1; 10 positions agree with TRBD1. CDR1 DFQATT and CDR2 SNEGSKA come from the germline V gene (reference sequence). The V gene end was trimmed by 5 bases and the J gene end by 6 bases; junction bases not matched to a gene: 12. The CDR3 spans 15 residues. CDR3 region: CSAQRQGAGWAEAFF. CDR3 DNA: TGCAGTGCTCAAAGACAGGGGGCGGGGTGGGCTGAAGCTTTCTTT.